This TCR beta chain came from a study of T cell clusters in autoimmune cytopenias. CDR1 is MNHEY, CDR2 SMNVEV, per germline (reference sequence). The CDR3 length is 17 residues. Multiplex touch-down PCR amplified TRB using TRB-A and TRB-B pools in one tube. TCRdb reprocessed the multiplex PCR reads and reports one entry per CDR3 protein, with no DNA. The sample table includes several thousand distinct CDR3 sequences. In regard to this clonotype: Its specificity is unknown.

Study outcomes and limitations: Active autoimmune hepatitis patients had roughly 3.3-fold fewer exclusive TRB clusters than healthy donors. TRB repertoire shifts in secondary cytopenia and chronic lymphocytic leukemia mostly reflected lymphoma, not autoimmunity.

TRB amplification used roughly 250 ng of peripheral blood genomic DNA. This sample also belongs to another study, concerning T cell repertoires in aging, cancer and after chemotherapy. Per that paper: Clear clonal overlap appeared across healthy donor samples taken over several months to years. These repertoire data do not allow conclusions about immunological memory after chemotherapy.

The sequenced sample was peripheral blood. The TCR sequence derives from a human donor in good health. The chain uses TRBV27 and TRBJ2-2; without DNA, the TCRdb call of TRBD1 cannot be checked. CDR3 residues: CASSLEFGGGSTKELFF.